This TCR beta chain stems from a study of cytomegalovirus exposure and HLA in healthy donors. The ends lost 4 bases at V and 4 bases at J; junction bases unmatched: 4. CDR3 length: 13 residues. CDR1 and CDR2 (germline): KGHSH, LQKENI. PCR was performed using 60 Vbeta and 13 Jbeta primers. TCRdb's table, derived via immunoSEQ multiplex PCR, lists solely in-frame clones and lacks some. The sample has fewer than 180,000 clones; about four fifths are singletons. The chain employs TRBV18 and TRBJ2-7; 7 bases agree with TRBD1. Source material: PBMCs. The clonotype originates from a man aged 45-65 years in good health and CMV-seropositive. The CDR3 loop is CASSLGQQYEQYF. CDR3 DNA sequence: TGTGCCAGCTCACTGGGACAGCAGTACGAGCAGTACTTC.